This T cell receptor (beta chain) was identified in a study of OX40 agonist ivuxolimab in advanced cancers. Regarding the study in general: The costimulatory receptor OX40 (CD134) was targeted by ivuxolimab, a fully human IgG2 agonistic monoclonal antibody. The purpose of peripheral TCRbeta sequencing was to test whether ivuxolimab changed TCR sequence diversity and led to clonal T-cell expansion. Intravenous ivuxolimab was administered to patients every 2 weeks at six dose levels: 0.01, 0.1, 0.3, 1.5, 3 and 10 mg/kg. The paper covers the monotherapy dose-escalation part of the phase I ivuxolimab trial, which included N ≈ 54 patients. Of the 52 patients in dose escalation, about 20 had hepatocellular carcinoma, some 15 had melanoma, 9 had renal cell carcinoma and 9 had head and neck cancer. In the dose-escalation cohort, 82.7% of patients were male, and the mean age was around 60 years, with a range of about 20 to 90. Three dose-escalation patients achieved partial responses, one with hepatocellular carcinoma and two with cutaneous melanoma. Prior anti-PD-1, anti-PD-L1 or anti-CTLA-4 therapy was permitted, and 35% to 40% of dose-escalation patients had received checkpoint inhibitors. Study-wide findings and limitations: Low levels of normalized T-cell clonal expansion were also seen in some nonresponding patients. Clonal expansion of both CD4+ and CD8+ blood T cells was observed from baseline to week 6 at doses 0.1 to 3.0 mg/kg. After ivuxolimab, expanded clones were on average more numerous among CD8+ T cells than among CD4+ T cells. In the 0.1-3.0 mg/kg groups, partial responders had among the lowest normalized peripheral clonal expansion, particularly in CD8+ T cells. The antigen specificity of the clonally expanded peripheral T cells was not determined.

There are many counts of this clone. Its antigen has not been determined. The sample holds no much larger clone one base away, and base qualities are not on file. The trial excluded patients who had a history of autoimmune disease or were on systemic immunosuppression. Peripheral blood for TCR sequencing was collected from all dose cohorts at baseline, on cycle 4 day 1, and on cycle 7 day 1. Samples were obtained from an open-label, multicenter, first-in-human phase I dose-escalation trial of ivuxolimab. The trial enrolled adults with locally advanced or metastatic head and neck squamous cell, hepatocellular, melanoma or renal cell carcinoma. Before TCR sequencing, CD4+ T cells and CD8+ T cells from peripheral blood were sorted into separate populations. Counted from cysteine to phenylalanine, this CDR3 has 16 amino acids. Only the CDR3 region is kept as DNA, spanning 48 bases read in frame from base 1. V is shortened by 5 bases, J by 6 bases, and the region joining them spans 20 bases. From the germline V gene (reference sequence), CDR1 is MNHEY and CDR2 is SMNVEV.

To sequence the TCRbeta CDR3 region, genomic DNA was isolated from the sorted cells. The immunoSEQ Assay was used for sequencing of TCRbeta CDR3 regions. In its TCRdb copy, this immuneACCESS table keeps in-frame sequences only and misses some clones. Where compared with another copy, unresolved V genes explain less than half of these, and the others have no known cause. The sample has about 35,000 clones on record, about 76% of them singletons. Of the sample, roughly 18% is held by the ten largest clones. This receptor was identified in an adult with an advanced solid tumor such as melanoma, head and neck, liver or kidney cancer. The rearranged chain carries TRBV27 and TRBJ2-1, with TRBD2 tentatively as D gene (6 bases match). Sequenced material: CD4+ or CD8+ T cells sorted from blood, taken in a trial of the OX40 agonist ivuxolimab. The CDR3 region: CASSLYRDLGGNEQFF. The sequenced DNA: TGTGCCAGCAGTCTATACCGGGACCTGGGGGGCAATGAGCAGTTCTTC.